What follows describes a single TCR beta chain. Its antigen is unidentified. The data belong to a study of radiation and T cells in renal cell carcinoma. Study-wide context: Nephrectomy followed 15 Gy stereotactic body radiation by 4 weeks.

Only in-frame clones appear in the TCRdb table, and some are missing; sequencing was by immunoSEQ multiplex PCR. The repertoire holds 70,000 to 90,000 clones, with 65% to 90% as singletons. Time point reported: blood 2 weeks post-SBRT. Treatment specified: 15 Gy SBRT to primary tumor, nephrectomy 4 weeks later. Radiation-treated patients gave blood at baseline, week 2 and week 4. Clear cell pathology was present in this patient's renal cell carcinoma. Whole-study findings and limits: In blood, top tumor clones expanded by 2 weeks, shrinking by 4.

The source material was blood, sampled from a patient whose treatment included radiotherapy and nephrectomy. The source of this sequence is a woman aged 45-59 years with renal cell carcinoma.

The CDR3 here is CASSLPSGDRNQPQHF. CDR3 sequence (DNA): TGTGCCAGCAGCCTCCCCTCGGGGGACAGGAATCAGCCCCAGCATTTT. The chain couples TRBV11-3 to TRBJ1-5; 8 bases line up with TRBD1. The CDR3 length is 16 residues. The germline V gene encodes CDR1 SGHNT and CDR2 YENEEA. Germline trimming cut 5 bases from V and 4 bases from J; bases unmatched to any gene: 10.